The entry that follows covers one T cell receptor beta chain sequence. The sample belongs to a study of blood T cell repertoires in COVID-19. The overall study: The origin of the acute and convalescent COVID-19 samples was the United States, Italy and Spain. Sources were T cells, B-cell-depleted T cells, or PBMCs; the material itself was cDNA or gDNA.

Per the original data handling: Amplification from reference gene primers served as the basis for estimated nucleated cell counts. Sequenced by immunoSEQ multiplex PCR; TCRdb stores in-frame clones only, minus some. The V and J calls and the clone size are those of that table, but D and trimming were determined from the DNA. The sample consists of tens of thousands of clones, 90% of them appearing once. Germline loops: CDR1 MGHDK, CDR2 SYGVNS. There are 17 residues in the CDR3. V lost 2 bases to trimming and J lost 1 base, with 17 bases between them. The V and J genes are TRBV25-1 and TRBJ1-1; D ambiguous. The material sequenced was peripheral blood. The TCR sequence derives from a man between 45 and 60 years old with acute or convalescent COVID-19. The CDR3 is CASSEGLTAEANTEAFF. CDR3 bases: TGTGCCAGCAGTGAAGGCTTAACAGCGGAAGCGAACACTGAAGCTTTCTTT.